This T cell receptor (beta chain) was sequenced for a study of STAT5B mutations in CD4+ large granular lymphocyte leukemia. As handled by the study authors: A productive frequency of 2.59 x 10-5 was the lowest detectable. Here immunoSEQ multiplex PCR was the method, and the copy in TCRdb shows in-frame clones only, minus some. V and J calls and clone size are those listed in that table; D and trimming were worked out from the DNA. The sample has about 30,000 clones; just under 75% are singletons. Notes on the study in general: Patient CD4-sorted repertoires stayed more clonal than healthy ones after leukemic-clone removal.

The junction had 10 bases not matched to a gene; V was cut back by 5 bases and J by 6 bases. This CDR3 contains 15 residues. The V gene's germline CDR1 is SGDLS and CDR2 YYNGEE. Details on this clone: Its antigen is as yet unknown.

Sequenced input: CD4+ T cells from blood buffy coats. The rearrangement links TRBV9 to TRBJ2-5, with TRBD2 matching 10 bases. The sequence derives from a human donor in good health. The CDR3 loop reads CASSQGLASSKTQYF. CDR3 coding DNA: TGTGCCAGCAGTCAGGGACTAGCGAGTAGCAAGACCCAGTACTTC.